This T cell receptor beta chain was obtained from a study of PD-L1 blockade in urothelial cancer. Overall study context: Timepoints chosen for blood analysis were 3 weeks (second dose) and 6 weeks after treatment start.

Sequenced by immunoSEQ multiplex PCR; TCRdb stores in-frame clones only, minus some. Altogether tens of thousands of clones are present, 80% to 85% being singletons, with the ten largest covering 9.6%. Looked up from germline, CDR1 is SGHRS and CDR2 is YFSETQ. The CDR3 contains 15 residues. V lost 1 base and J 3 bases, leaving 13 bases between the germline ends. The V gene is TRBV5-1, the J gene TRBJ1-2; D gene unclear. The origin of this receptor is a man between 65 and 85 years old with urothelial cancer. This specimen was PBMCs, taken around atezolizumab (anti-PD-L1) treatment. The chain's CDR3 is CASSLSSTPDYGYTF. The CDR3 region has the DNA TGCGCCAGCAGCTTGTCGTCTACCCCCGACTATGGCTACACCTTC.